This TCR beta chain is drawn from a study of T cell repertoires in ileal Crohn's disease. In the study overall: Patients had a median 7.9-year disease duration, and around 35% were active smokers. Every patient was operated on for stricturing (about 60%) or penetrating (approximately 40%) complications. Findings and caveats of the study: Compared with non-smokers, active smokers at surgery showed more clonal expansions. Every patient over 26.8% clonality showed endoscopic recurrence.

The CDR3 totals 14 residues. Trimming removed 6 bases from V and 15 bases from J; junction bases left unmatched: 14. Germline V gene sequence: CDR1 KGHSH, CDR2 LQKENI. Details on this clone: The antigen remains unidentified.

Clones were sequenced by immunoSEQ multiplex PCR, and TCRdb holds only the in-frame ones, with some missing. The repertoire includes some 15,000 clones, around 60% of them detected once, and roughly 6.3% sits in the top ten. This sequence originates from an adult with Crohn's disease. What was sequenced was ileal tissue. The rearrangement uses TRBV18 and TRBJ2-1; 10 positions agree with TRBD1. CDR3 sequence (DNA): TGTGCCAGCTCCTTTGGACAGGGGGGCCAGTCTCGGTTCTTC. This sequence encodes CASSFGQGGQSRFF.